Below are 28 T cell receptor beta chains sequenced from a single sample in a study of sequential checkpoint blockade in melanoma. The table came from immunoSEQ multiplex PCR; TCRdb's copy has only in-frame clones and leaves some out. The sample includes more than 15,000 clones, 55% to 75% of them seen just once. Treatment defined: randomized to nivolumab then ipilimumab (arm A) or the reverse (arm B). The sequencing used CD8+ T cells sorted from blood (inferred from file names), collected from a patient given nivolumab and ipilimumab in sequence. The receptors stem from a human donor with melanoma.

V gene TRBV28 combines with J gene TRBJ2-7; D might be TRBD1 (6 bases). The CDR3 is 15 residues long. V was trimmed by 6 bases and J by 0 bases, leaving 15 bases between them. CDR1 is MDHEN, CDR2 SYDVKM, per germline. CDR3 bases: TGTGCCAGCAGATTGTTGACAGGCCACTCCTACGAGCAGTACTTC. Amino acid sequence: CASRLLTGHSYEQYF.

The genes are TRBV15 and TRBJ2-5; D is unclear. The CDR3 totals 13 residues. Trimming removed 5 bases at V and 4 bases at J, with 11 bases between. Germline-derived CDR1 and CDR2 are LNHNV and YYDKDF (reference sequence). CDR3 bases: TGTGCCACCAGCCCTGAGGTTGGAGAGACCCAGTACTTC. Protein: CATSPEVGETQYF.

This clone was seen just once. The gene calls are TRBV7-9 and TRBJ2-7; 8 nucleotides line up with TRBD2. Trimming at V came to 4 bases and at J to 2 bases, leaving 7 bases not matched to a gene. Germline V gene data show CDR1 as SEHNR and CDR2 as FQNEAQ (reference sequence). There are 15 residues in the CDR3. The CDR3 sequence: CASSWATSGPYEQYF. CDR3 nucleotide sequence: TGTGCCAGCAGCTGGGCTACTAGCGGACCCTACGAGCAGTACTTC.

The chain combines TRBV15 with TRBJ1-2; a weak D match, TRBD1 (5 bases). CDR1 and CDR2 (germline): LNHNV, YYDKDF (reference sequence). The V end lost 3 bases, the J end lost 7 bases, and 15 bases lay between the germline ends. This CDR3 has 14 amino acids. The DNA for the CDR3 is TGTGCCACCAGCAGCTTACAGGACCCTGGTGGCTACACCTTC. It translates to CATSSLQDPGGYTF.

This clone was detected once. This chain's CDR3 is CASSLTSGAYEQYF. CDR3 bases: TGTGCCAGCAGCTTGACTAGCGGTGCCTACGAGCAGTACTTC. V usage is TRBV28 and J usage is TRBJ2-7; TRBD2 matches 9 bases. Germline lookup yields CDR1 MDHEN and CDR2 SYDVKM. The CDR3 totals 14 residues. The junction had 5 bases not matched to a gene; V was cut back by 6 bases and J by 2 bases. The entire variable domain, with the rest obtained from reference TRBV28 and TRBJ2-7, is as follows: DVKVTQSSRYLVKRTGEKVFLECVQDMDHENMFWYRQDPGLGLRLIYFSYDVKMKEKGDIPEGYSVSREKKERFSLILESASTNQTSMYLCASSLTSGAYEQYFGPGTRLTVT.

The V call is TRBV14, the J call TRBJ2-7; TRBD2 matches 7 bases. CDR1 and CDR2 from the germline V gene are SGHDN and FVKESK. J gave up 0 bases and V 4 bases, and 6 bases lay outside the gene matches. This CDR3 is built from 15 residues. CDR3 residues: CASSPEGGPSYEQYF. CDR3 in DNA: TGTGCCAGCAGCCCTGAGGGAGGGCCCTCCTACGAGCAGTACTTC. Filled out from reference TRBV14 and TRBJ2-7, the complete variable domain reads EAGVTQFPSHSVIEKGQTVTLRCDPISGHDNLYWYRRVMGKEIKFLLHFVKESKQDESGMPNNRFLAERTGGTYSTLKVQPAELEDSGVYFCASSPEGGPSYEQYFGPGTRLTVT.

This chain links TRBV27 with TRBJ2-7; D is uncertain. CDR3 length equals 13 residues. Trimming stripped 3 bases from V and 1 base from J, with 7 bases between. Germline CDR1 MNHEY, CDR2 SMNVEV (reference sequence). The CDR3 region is CASSFSGSYEQYF. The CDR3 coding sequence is TGTGCCAGCAGTTTTTCCGGTTCCTACGAGCAGTACTTC.

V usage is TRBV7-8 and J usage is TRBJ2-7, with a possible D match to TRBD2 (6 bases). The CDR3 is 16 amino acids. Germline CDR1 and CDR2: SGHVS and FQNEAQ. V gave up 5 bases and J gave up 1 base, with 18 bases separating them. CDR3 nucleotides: TGTGCCAGCAGCGTGCAGGAGGGGTCAGGGTCCTACGAGCAGTACTTC. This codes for CASSVQEGSGSYEQYF.

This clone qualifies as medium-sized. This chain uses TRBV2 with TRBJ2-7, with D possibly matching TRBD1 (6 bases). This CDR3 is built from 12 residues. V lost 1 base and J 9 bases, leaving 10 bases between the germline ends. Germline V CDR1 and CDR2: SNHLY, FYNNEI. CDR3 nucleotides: TGTGCCAGCAGTGAAGTACAGGGAAGGCAGTACTTC. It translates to CASSEVQGRQYF. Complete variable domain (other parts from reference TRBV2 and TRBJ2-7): EPEVTQTPSHQVTQMGQEVILRCVPISNHLYFYWYRQILGQKVEFLVSFYNNEISEKSEIFDDQFSVERPDGSNFTLKIRSTKLEDSAMYFCASSEVQGRQYFGPGTRLTVT.

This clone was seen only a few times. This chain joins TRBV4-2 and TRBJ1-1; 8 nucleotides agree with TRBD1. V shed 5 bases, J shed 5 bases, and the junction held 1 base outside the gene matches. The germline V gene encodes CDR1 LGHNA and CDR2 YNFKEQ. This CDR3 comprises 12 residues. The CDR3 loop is CASSRQGTEAFF. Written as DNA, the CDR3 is TGTGCCAGCAGCAGACAGGGGACTGAAGCTTTCTTT.

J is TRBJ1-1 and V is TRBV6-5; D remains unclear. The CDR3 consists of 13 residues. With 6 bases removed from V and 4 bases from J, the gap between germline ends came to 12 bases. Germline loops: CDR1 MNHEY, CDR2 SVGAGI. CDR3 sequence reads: CASSSPGATEAFF. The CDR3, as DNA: TGTGCCAGCAGCTCTCCGGGAGCCACTGAAGCTTTCTTT.

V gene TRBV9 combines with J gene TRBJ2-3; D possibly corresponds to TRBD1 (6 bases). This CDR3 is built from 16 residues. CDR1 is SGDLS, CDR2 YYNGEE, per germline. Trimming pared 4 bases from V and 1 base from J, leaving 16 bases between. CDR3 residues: CASSQQGMRGTDTQYF. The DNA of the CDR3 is TGTGCCAGCAGCCAACAGGGTATGAGGGGCACAGATACGCAGTATTTT.

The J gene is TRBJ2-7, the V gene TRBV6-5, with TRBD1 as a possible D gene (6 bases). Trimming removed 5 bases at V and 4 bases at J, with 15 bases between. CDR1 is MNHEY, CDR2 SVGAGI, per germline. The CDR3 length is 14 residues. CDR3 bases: TGTGCCAGCAGTGCCGGGGACACACAATACGAGCAGTACTTC. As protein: CASSAGDTQYEQYF.

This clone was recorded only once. CDR3 in amino acids: CASSGLAGNTDTQYF. The CDR3 DNA reads TGTGCCAGCAGTGGACTAGCGGGGAACACAGATACGCAGTATTTT. The chain links TRBV2 to TRBJ2-3, with 11 bases aligning to TRBD2. CDR1 SNHLY and CDR2 FYNNEI come from the germline V gene. The V segment lost 4 bases and the J segment 2 bases; nucleotides outside the gene matches: 2. CDR3 size: 15 residues.

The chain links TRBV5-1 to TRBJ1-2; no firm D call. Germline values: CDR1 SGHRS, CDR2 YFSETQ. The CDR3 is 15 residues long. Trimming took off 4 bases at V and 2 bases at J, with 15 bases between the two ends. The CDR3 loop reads CASSQRRPGNYGYTF. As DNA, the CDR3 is TGCGCCAGCAGCCAGAGGAGGCCTGGAAACTATGGCTACACCTTC.

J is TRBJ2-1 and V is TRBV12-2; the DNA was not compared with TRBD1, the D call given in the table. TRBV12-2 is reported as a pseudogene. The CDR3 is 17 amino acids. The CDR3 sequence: CASRLAADRGFYNEQFF. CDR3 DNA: TGTGCAAGTCGCTTAGCCGCGGACAGGGGGTTTTACAATGAGCAGTTCTTC.

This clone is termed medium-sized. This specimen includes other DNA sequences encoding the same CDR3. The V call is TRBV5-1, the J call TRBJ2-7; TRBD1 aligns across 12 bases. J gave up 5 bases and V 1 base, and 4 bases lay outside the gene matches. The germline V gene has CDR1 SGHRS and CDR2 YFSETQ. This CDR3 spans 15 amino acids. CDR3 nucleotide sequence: TGCGCCAGCAGCTTGAAGGGACAGGGGGCCCACGAGCAGTACTTC. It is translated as CASSLKGQGAHEQYF.

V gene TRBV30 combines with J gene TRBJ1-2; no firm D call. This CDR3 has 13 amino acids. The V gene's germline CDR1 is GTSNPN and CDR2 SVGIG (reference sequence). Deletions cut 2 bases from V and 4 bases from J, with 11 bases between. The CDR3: CAWSTSRGYGYTF. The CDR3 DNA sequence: TGTGCCTGGAGTACATCACGGGGCTATGGCTACACCTTC.

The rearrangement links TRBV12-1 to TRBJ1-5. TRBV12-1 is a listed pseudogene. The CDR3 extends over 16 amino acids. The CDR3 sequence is CASSLLRGFLNQPQHF. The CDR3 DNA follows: TGTGCCAGCAGCTTACTCCGCGGGTTTCTCAATCAGCCCCAGCATTTT.

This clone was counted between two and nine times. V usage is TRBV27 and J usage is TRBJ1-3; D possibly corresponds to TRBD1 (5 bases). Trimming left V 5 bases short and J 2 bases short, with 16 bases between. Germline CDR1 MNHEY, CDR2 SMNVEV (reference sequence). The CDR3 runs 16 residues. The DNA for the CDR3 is TGTGCCAGCAGTCCTACTCGACAGCTTGCTGGAAACACCATATATTTT. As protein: CASSPTRQLAGNTIYF.

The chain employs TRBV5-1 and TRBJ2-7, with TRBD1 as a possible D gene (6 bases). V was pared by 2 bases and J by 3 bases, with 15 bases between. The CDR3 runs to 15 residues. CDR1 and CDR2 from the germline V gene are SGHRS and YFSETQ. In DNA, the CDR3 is TGCGCCAGCAGCTTCAGGGGCGGCTTCAACTACGAGCAGTACTTC. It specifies CASSFRGGFNYEQYF.

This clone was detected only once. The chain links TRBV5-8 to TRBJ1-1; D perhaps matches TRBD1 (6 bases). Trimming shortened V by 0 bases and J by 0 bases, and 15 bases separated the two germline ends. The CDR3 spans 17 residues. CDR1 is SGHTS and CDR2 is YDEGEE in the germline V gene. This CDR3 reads CASSLDGGAYMNTEAFF. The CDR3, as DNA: TGTGCCAGCAGCTTGGACGGGGGGGCTTACATGAACACTGAAGCTTTCTTT. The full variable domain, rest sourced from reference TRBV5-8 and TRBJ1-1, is EAGVTQSPTHLIKTRGQQATLRCSPISGHTSVYWYQQALGLGLQFLLWYDEGEERNRGNFPPRFSGRQFPNYSSELNVNALELEDSALYLCASSLDGGAYMNTEAFFGQGTRLTVV.

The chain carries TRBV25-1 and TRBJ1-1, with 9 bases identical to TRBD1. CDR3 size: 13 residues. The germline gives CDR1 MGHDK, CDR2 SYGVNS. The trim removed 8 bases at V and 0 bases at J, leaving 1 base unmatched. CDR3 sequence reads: CASRTGVNTEAFF. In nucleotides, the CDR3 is TGTGCCAGCCGGACAGGGGTGAACACTGAAGCTTTCTTT.

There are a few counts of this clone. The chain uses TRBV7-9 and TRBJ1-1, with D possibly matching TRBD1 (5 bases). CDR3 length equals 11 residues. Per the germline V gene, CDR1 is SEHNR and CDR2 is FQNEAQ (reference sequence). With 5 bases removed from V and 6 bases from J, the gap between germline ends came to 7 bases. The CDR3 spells CASSAGAEAFF. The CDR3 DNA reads TGTGCCAGCAGCGCGGGGGCTGAAGCTTTCTTT. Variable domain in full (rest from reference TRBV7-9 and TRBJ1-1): DTGVSQNPRHKITKRGQNVTFRCDPISEHNRLYWYRQTLGQGPEFLTYFQNEAQLEKSRLLSDRFSAERPKGSFSTLEIQRTEQGDSAMYLCASSAGAEAFFGQGTRLTVV.

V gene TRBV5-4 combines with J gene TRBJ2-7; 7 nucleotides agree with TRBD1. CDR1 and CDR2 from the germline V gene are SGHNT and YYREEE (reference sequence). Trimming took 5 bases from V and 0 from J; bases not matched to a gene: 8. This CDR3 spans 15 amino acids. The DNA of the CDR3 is TGTGCCAGCAGACTCCGGGACAGTCCCTCCTACGAGCAGTACTTC. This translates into CASRLRDSPSYEQYF.

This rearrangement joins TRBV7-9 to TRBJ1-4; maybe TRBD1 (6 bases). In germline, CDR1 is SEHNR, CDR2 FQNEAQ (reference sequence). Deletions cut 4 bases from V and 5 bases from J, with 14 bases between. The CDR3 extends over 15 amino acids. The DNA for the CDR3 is TGTGCCAGCAGCTACCAGACAGGACAAAATGAAAAACTGTTTTTT. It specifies CASSYQTGQNEKLFF.

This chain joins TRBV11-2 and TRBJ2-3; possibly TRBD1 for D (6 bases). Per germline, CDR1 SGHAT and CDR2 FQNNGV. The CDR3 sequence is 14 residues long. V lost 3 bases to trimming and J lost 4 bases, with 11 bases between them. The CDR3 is CASSLTHRADTQYF. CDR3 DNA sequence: TGTGCCAGCAGCTTGACCCACAGGGCAGATACGCAGTATTTT.

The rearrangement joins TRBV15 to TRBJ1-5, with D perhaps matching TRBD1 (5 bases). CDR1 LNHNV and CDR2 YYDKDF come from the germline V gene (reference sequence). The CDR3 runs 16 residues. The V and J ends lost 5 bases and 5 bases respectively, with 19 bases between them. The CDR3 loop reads CATSPRGEQEYQPQHF. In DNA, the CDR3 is TGTGCCACCAGCCCGCGCGGGGAACAGGAGTATCAGCCCCAGCATTTT.